The 14 T cell receptor beta chains below come from one sample, sequenced in a study of CD8 T cells in Susac syndrome. Random hexamers were used to reverse transcribe roughly 0.45 to 1 ug of RNA. Via MiXCR, TCRdb re-called the immunoSEQ multiplex PCR reads, giving one row per CDR3 protein. The sample yields about 300,000 distinct CDR3 sequences, 92% seen once. The sequenced sample was CD4+ T cells from PBMCs. These receptor sequences come from a human donor with multiple sclerosis.

This sequence joins TRBV20-1 and TRBJ1-2, with D maybe TRBD1 (6 bases). V was shortened by 0 bases and J by 3 bases, with 11 bases between the two germline ends. CDR1 and CDR2 from the germline V gene are DFQATT and SNEGSKA (reference sequence). This CDR3 comprises 14 residues. CDR3 amino acids: CSARDRGWDYGYTF. CDR3 nucleotide sequence: TGCAGTGCTAGAGACAGGGGTTGGGACTATGGCTACACCTTC.

V gene TRBV12-3 or TRBV12-4 combines with J gene TRBJ1-5; no clear D. Trimming took 6 bases from V and 2 from J, leaving 17 bases between them. The CDR3 spans 16 residues. The CDR3 DNA sequence: TGTGCCAGCAGCCCAACCGGACCAGGAGGCAATCAGCCCCAGCATTTT. This codes for CASSPTGPGGNQPQHF.

This chain links TRBV5-1 with TRBJ1-3, with no clear D. The length of the CDR3 is 16 residues. The germline CDR1 and CDR2 sequences are SGHRS and YFSETQ. Trimming removed 0 bases from V and 0 bases from J, with 10 bases in between. CDR3 region: CASSLGRYSSGNTIYF. CDR3 in DNA: TGCGCCAGCAGCTTGGGGAGGTACAGCTCTGGAAACACCATATATTTT.

The rearrangement joins TRBV13 to TRBJ2-2; D is possibly TRBD1 (5 bases). There are 18 residues in the CDR3. V was trimmed by 5 bases and J by 6 bases, leaving 25 bases between them. Germline V gives CDR1 PRHDT, CDR2 FYEKMQ (reference sequence). The CDR3 DNA sequence: TGTGCCAGCAGCCACAGGTCTAGGAGTGGGGTCTTCGCCGGGGAGCTGTTTTTT. Protein sequence: CASSHRSRSGVFAGELFF.

This clonotype was detected only once. The chain joins TRBV9 to TRBJ2-7; a weak D match, TRBD2 (6 bases). The CDR3 covers 16 residues. Trimming stripped 0 bases from V and 0 bases from J, with 13 bases between. Germline values: CDR1 SGDLS, CDR2 YYNGEE. The CDR3 DNA follows: TGTGCCAGCAGCGTAGGATTGCGGGACCCCTCCTACGAGCAGTACTTC. As protein: CASSVGLRDPSYEQYF.

The chain links TRBV6-6 to TRBJ2-5; D is uncertain. V lost 3 bases and J lost 4, with 9 bases in between. The CDR3 contains 13 residues. Germline V gene sequence: CDR1 MNHNY, CDR2 SVGAGI (reference sequence). The CDR3 DNA sequence: TGTGCCAGCAGTTATCCAGCCTCAGAGACCCAGTACTTC. Its protein is CASSYPASETQYF.

V gene TRBV5-4 combines with J gene TRBJ1-2; D call uncertain. The germline V gene has CDR1 SGHNT and CDR2 YYREEE (reference sequence). CDR3 length: 11 residues. V was clipped by 1 base and J by 8 bases, with 6 bases between them. The CDR3 coding sequence is TGTGCCAGCAGCTTGAGAGGCGGCTACACCTTC. This sequence encodes CASSLRGGYTF.

This clonotype was recorded only once. V and J are TRBV30 and TRBJ2-3, with a weak D call TRBD1 (5 bases). Germline assignment: CDR1 GTSNPN and CDR2 SVGIG (reference sequence). The germline V and J ends were trimmed by 5 bases and 1 base, with 13 bases remaining between them. The CDR3 consists of 14 residues. The CDR3, as DNA: TGTGCCTGGGAACAAGGGGTAGGCACAGATACGCAGTATTTT. It codes for CAWEQGVGTDTQYF.

This clonotype has only a few counts. This chain links TRBV6-1 with TRBJ2-7; 8 bases align to TRBD1. CDR3 length: 15 amino acids. Per the germline V gene, CDR1 is MNHNS and CDR2 is SASEGT. Trimming at V came to 6 bases and at J to 1 base, leaving 8 bases not matched to a gene. The CDR3 nucleotides are TGTGCCAGCAGAACCACAGGGGGAGGATCCTACGAGCAGTACTTC. It codes for CASRTTGGGSYEQYF.

The V call is TRBV11-2, the J call TRBJ2-7; 10 positions match TRBD2. Germline V CDR1 and CDR2: SGHAT, FQNNGV. J was trimmed by 6 bases and V by 4 bases; bases with no gene match: 9. This CDR3 has 15 residues. The DNA for the CDR3 is TGTGCCAGCAGCTCCGGGGCTAGCGGGAGACGCGAGCAGTACTTC. This gives the protein CASSSGASGRREQYF.

The CDR3: CSVVQGAGNGYTF. The CDR3 region has the DNA TGCAGCGTTGTTCAAGGGGCGGGGAATGGCTACACCTTC. This sequence joins TRBV29-1 and TRBJ1-2, with a tentative D call TRBD1 (5 bases). V was pared by 4 bases and J by 6 bases, with 15 bases between. Germline loops: CDR1 SQVTM, CDR2 ANQGSEA. The CDR3 is made up of 13 amino acids. Full variable domain (missing parts from reference TRBV29-1 and TRBJ1-2): SAVISQKPSRDICQRGTSLTIQCQVDSQVTMMFWYRQQPGQSLTLIATANQGSEATYESGFVIDKFPISRPNLTFSTLTVSNMSPEDSSIYLCSVVQGAGNGYTFGSGTRLTVV.

J is TRBJ2-7 and V is TRBV19; 10 bases are shared with TRBD2. Germline values: CDR1 LNHDA, CDR2 SQIVND (reference sequence). The J segment lost 0 bases and the V segment lost 3 bases, leaving 5 bases of the junction unmatched. CDR3 length: 16 residues. CDR3 in amino acids: CASSMGLAGGSYEQYF. The CDR3, as DNA: TGTGCCAGTAGTATGGGATTAGCGGGAGGCTCCTACGAGCAGTACTTC.

The chain joins TRBV20-1 to TRBJ1-6; maybe TRBD1 (5 bases). This CDR3 region has 13 residues. V dropped 6 bases and J dropped 5 bases, with 11 bases sitting between them. CDR1 is DFQATT and CDR2 is SNEGSKA in the germline V gene (reference sequence). The CDR3 DNA is TGCAGTGCAATAGGGGTAAATAATTCACCCCTCCACTTT. Protein: CSAIGVNNSPLHF.

The chain employs TRBV7-2 and TRBJ2-2, with D possibly matching TRBD2 (6 bases). The CDR3 totals 14 residues. From germline, CDR1 is SGHTA and CDR2 FQGNSA. Trimming left V 6 bases short and J 2 bases short, with 10 bases between. The CDR3 sequence is CASSFSGNTGELFF. CDR3 bases: TGTGCCAGCAGTTTTAGCGGAAACACCGGGGAGCTGTTTTTT.